The sequence of this T cell receptor beta chain was determined in a study of blood T cell repertoires in COVID-19. Overall study: Samples came from the United States, Italy and Spain, spanning acute and convalescent COVID-19. PBMCs, B-cell-depleted T cells, or T cells were the source of the cDNA or gDNA that made up the material.

Source study methods: Reference gene primer amplification in the assay estimated nucleated cell counts. Produced via immunoSEQ multiplex PCR; TCRdb's table is partial and in-frame only. V, J and clone size derive from that table, while D and trimming were established from the DNA sequence. The sample shows 200,000 to 300,000 clones, around four fifths of them seen only once. V gave up 1 base and J gave up 7 bases; unmatched junction bases: 6. The germline V gene encodes CDR1 LGHNA and CDR2 YSLEER. The CDR3 has 16 residues. V is TRBV4-3 and J is TRBJ2-2; the match to TRBD2 covers 10 bases. This receptor was taken from a man aged 60-69 years with acute or convalescent COVID-19. Material: peripheral blood. The CDR3 reads CASSQGAGGLSGELFF. The CDR3 DNA sequence: TGCGCCAGCAGCCAAGGAGCGGGAGGGCTGAGCGGGGAGCTGTTTTTT.